This T cell receptor (beta chain) is drawn from a study of technical replicates of blood from a few donors. Method: immunoSEQ multiplex PCR; TCRdb's copy keeps in-frame clones and lacks some. The data contain tens of thousands of clones, 75% to 95% of them singletons. Germline CDR1 and CDR2: MDHEN and SYDVKM. V lost 4 bases and J lost 5, with 18 bases in between. CDR3 length equals 16 residues. The sequenced sample was T cells isolated from PBMCs. The chain combines TRBV28 with TRBJ1-5; tentatively, D is TRBD1 (6 bases). The source of this sequence is a human donor in good health. Some clones in this sample may be carry-over from other donors' samples. The CDR3 loop is CASSSRAGSGDQPQHF. As DNA, the CDR3 is TGTGCCAGCAGTTCCAGGGCAGGGTCAGGGGATCAGCCCCAGCATTTT.